The 32 T cell receptor beta chains presented below share a single source sample, sequenced in a study of a mutant IDH1 vaccine in newly diagnosed glioma. Time point: week 35, safety follow-up. The study gave 300 ug of mutant IDH1 20-mer peptide per vaccine dose, with topical imiquimod. Their recognized antigens are unknown. TCRdb's copy holds only in-frame clones and misses some; the assay was immunoSEQ multiplex PCR. The data show approximately 45,000 clones, more than 75% seen once. The sample was PBMCs, taken from a glioma patient whose treatment included an IDH1 peptide vaccine. These receptors were collected from a woman aged 40 to 49 with glioma.

This sequence joins TRBV6-1 and TRBJ1-2, with D tentatively TRBD1 (5 bases). Per germline, CDR1 MNHNS and CDR2 SASEGT. V lost 1 base, J lost 4 bases, and 13 bases lay in between. CDR3 length: 15 amino acids. Here the CDR3 DNA reads TGTGCCAGCAGTGAAGAAGGCCTCGGGGGCTATGGCTACACCTTC. Its translation is CASSEEGLGGYGYTF.

The J gene is TRBJ1-2, the V gene TRBV7-2; unclear D gene. This CDR3 is built from 13 residues. Trimming stripped 1 base from V and 4 bases from J, with 7 bases between. Germline CDR1 is SGHTA and CDR2 is FQGNSA. The CDR3 reads CASSLDNTYGYTF. In DNA, the CDR3 is TGTGCCAGCAGCTTAGATAACACCTATGGCTACACCTTC.

The rearrangement joins TRBV27 to TRBJ2-7; D call uncertain. Germline V gene lookup returns CDR1 MNHEY and CDR2 SMNVEV (reference sequence). V lost 4 bases to trimming and J lost 0 bases, with 10 bases between them. This CDR3 is built from 14 residues. The CDR3 sequence is CASSSSRASYEQYF. The CDR3 DNA reads as TGTGCCAGCAGTTCGAGCCGGGCCTCCTACGAGCAGTACTTC.

The chain has TRBV5-6 and TRBJ1-6; no definite D call. CDR1 is SGHDT and CDR2 is YYEEEE in the germline V gene. The CDR3 covers 16 residues. Trimming shortened V by 2 bases and J by 3 bases, and 12 bases separated the two germline ends. The CDR3 DNA reads as TGTGCCAGCAGCTTAGGGCGGGGAATCTATAATTCACCCCTCCACTTT. It encodes CASSLGRGIYNSPLHF.

The chain has TRBV15 and TRBJ1-4, with D possibly TRBD1 on 6 matching bases. CDR3 size: 16 residues. Deletions cut 0 bases from V and 3 bases from J, with 11 bases between. The germline gives CDR1 LNHNV, CDR2 YYDKDF (reference sequence). CDR3 amino acids: CATSRDFGGPNEKLFF. As DNA, the CDR3 is TGTGCCACCAGCAGAGATTTTGGGGGGCCTAATGAAAAACTGTTTTTT.

The chain couples TRBV19 to TRBJ1-5, with D perhaps TRBD1 (6 bases). This CDR3 is built from 15 residues. The germline gives CDR1 LNHDA, CDR2 SQIVND (reference sequence). Trimming left V 10 bases short and J 5 bases short, with 21 bases between. Here the CDR3 reads CATSGGPSSDQPQHF. Written as DNA, the CDR3 is TGTGCCACCAGCGGGGGGCCCTCCTCTGATCAGCCCCAGCATTTT.

The J gene is TRBJ2-1, the V gene TRBV7-9, with D perhaps matching TRBD1 or TRBD2 (5 bases each). This CDR3 region has 14 residues. Per germline, CDR1 SEHNR and CDR2 FQNEAQ (reference sequence). V lost 5 bases and J lost 4, with 12 bases in between. DNA for the CDR3: TGTGCCAGCAGCCCTTGGGACGGTTACAATGAGCAGTTCTTC. Protein product: CASSPWDGYNEQFF.

V and J are TRBV6-1 and TRBJ2-1; D gene unclear. The CDR3 totals 14 residues. Between the trimmed V and J ends, which lost 7 bases and 8 bases, there was a span of 18 bases. The germline gives CDR1 MNHNS, CDR2 SASEGT. CDR3 sequence: CASTQGLWAHEQFF. As DNA, the CDR3 is TGTGCCAGCACCCAAGGGCTCTGGGCCCATGAGCAGTTCTTC.

This rearrangement joins TRBV19 to TRBJ2-6, with 10 bases matching TRBD1. The germline gives CDR1 LNHDA, CDR2 SQIVND (reference sequence). CDR3 length equals 17 residues. With V trimmed by 5 bases and J by 3 bases, 7 bases remained unmatched. Here the CDR3 reads CASSAGQGKGGANVLTF. Here the CDR3 DNA reads TGTGCCAGTAGTGCGGGACAGGGGAAAGGTGGGGCCAACGTCCTGACTTTC. Drawing the rest from reference TRBV19 and TRBJ2-6, the complete variable domain is DGGITQSPKYLFRKEGQNVTLSCEQNLNHDAMYWYRQDPGQGLRLIYYSQIVNDFQKGDIAEGYSVSREKKESFPLTVTSAQKNPTAFYLCASSAGQGKGGANVLTFGAGSRLTVL.

The rearrangement uses TRBV11-2 and TRBJ2-5; 7 positions match TRBD2. V gave up 3 bases and J gave up 14 bases; unmatched junction bases: 6. There are 11 residues in the CDR3. CDR1 and CDR2 from the germline V gene are SGHAT and FQNNGV. DNA for the CDR3: TGTGCCAGCAGCTTTGGCAGCGGGGTTTACTTC. It codes for CASSFGSGVYF.

A single count supports this clone. This sequence joins TRBV19 and TRBJ1-1, with D possibly TRBD1 on 5 matching bases. The V gene lost 1 base and the J gene lost 5 bases, with 8 bases spanning the gap. The germline V gene has CDR1 LNHDA and CDR2 SQIVND (reference sequence). The CDR3 consists of 13 residues. CDR3 sequence: CASSIAEGTEAFF. The CDR3 DNA reads as TGTGCCAGTAGTATAGCGGAGGGGACTGAAGCTTTCTTT.

The chain links TRBV2 to TRBJ2-7; 9 bases map to TRBD1. Germline V lookup: CDR1 SNHLY, CDR2 FYNNEI. V gave up 3 bases and J gave up 6 bases; unmatched junction bases: 6. This CDR3 comprises 14 residues. The chain's CDR3 is CASSDTGTGPEQYF. The CDR3 bases are TGTGCCAGCAGTGATACTGGGACAGGGCCCGAGCAGTACTTC.

The gene calls are TRBV9 and TRBJ1-2; TRBD1 might be the D (6 bases). The CDR3 is 13 residues long. The germline V and J ends were trimmed by 6 bases and 8 bases, with 17 bases remaining between them. The germline gives CDR1 SGDLS, CDR2 YYNGEE. CDR3 residues: CASTTGGGEGYTF. In nucleotides, the CDR3 is TGTGCCAGCACCACCGGGGGGGGCGAAGGCTACACCTTC.

V usage is TRBV6-1 and J usage is TRBJ2-3; 7 bases match TRBD1. The CDR3 is 14 amino acids. Trimming at V came to 11 bases and at J to 3 bases, leaving 11 bases not matched to a gene. Germline CDR1 and CDR2: MNHNS and SASEGT. The CDR3 nucleotides are TGTGCCGGTAGGGACAGCAGAGTAACAGATACGCAGTATTTT. Its protein product is CAGRDSRVTDTQYF.

The chain has TRBV5-8 and TRBJ1-4; the D gene is possibly TRBD1 (5 bases). With 5 bases removed from V and 10 bases from J, the gap between germline ends came to 12 bases. The CDR3 spans 12 residues. Germline lookup yields CDR1 SGHTS and CDR2 YDEGEE. CDR3 region: CASRKFGGKLFF. CDR3 sequence (DNA): TGTGCCAGCAGGAAATTTGGGGGAAAACTGTTTTTT.

The V gene is TRBV7-9, the J gene TRBJ1-3; tentatively, D is TRBD1 (5 bases). Trimming left V 1 base short and J 3 bases short, with 7 bases between. Germline V CDR1 and CDR2: SEHNR, FQNEAQ (reference sequence). This CDR3 spans 14 amino acids. CDR3 in DNA: TGTGCCAGCAGCTTAGGGCAGGGTGGAAACACCATATATTTT. It encodes CASSLGQGGNTIYF.

V and J are TRBV7-9 and TRBJ1-1; D might be TRBD1 (6 bases). Trimming left V 7 bases short and J 0 bases short, with 15 bases between. There are 15 residues in the CDR3. Germline V gene sequence: CDR1 SEHNR, CDR2 FQNEAQ (reference sequence). The CDR3 nucleotides are TGTGCCAGCAAGAAACAGGGAGCTATGAACACTGAAGCTTTCTTT. It codes for CASKKQGAMNTEAFF.

In DNA, the CDR3 is TGTGCCAGCAGTGCGCGGCACGGGACAGCTTATAATTCACCCCTCCACTTT. This codes for CASSARHGTAYNSPLHF. The chain uses TRBV6-1 and TRBJ1-6; 7 bases match TRBD1. After removal of 4 bases from V and 4 bases from J, the junction contained 10 bases not matched to a gene. Per the germline V gene, CDR1 is MNHNS and CDR2 is SASEGT. The CDR3 spans 17 residues.

This chain joins TRBV14 and TRBJ2-7; a possible D gene is TRBD2 (5 bases). The CDR3 runs to 15 residues. Germline CDR1 SGHDN, CDR2 FVKESK. V lost 4 bases and J 1 base, leaving 14 bases between the germline ends. CDR3 in DNA: TGTGCCAGCAGCCCCCTCTTCGGGGAGTCCTACGAGCAGTACTTC. Residues: CASSPLFGESYEQYF.

The rearrangement joins TRBV6-6 to TRBJ1-5; D gene unclear. CDR3 length: 15 amino acids. The germline V and J ends were trimmed by 6 bases and 7 bases, with 19 bases remaining between them. Germline lookup yields CDR1 MNHNY and CDR2 SVGAGI (reference sequence). DNA of the CDR3: TGTGCCAGCAGGACCATAGAACGACGAGGGCAGCCCCAGCATTTT. Residues: CASRTIERRGQPQHF.

The chain links TRBV6-6 to TRBJ1-5; tentatively, D is TRBD1 (5 bases). Germline CDR1 and CDR2: MNHNY and SVGAGI (reference sequence). This CDR3 contains 14 residues. The germline V and J ends were trimmed by 5 bases and 1 base, with 9 bases remaining between them. CDR3 sequence: CASSRQGSNQPQHF. DNA of the CDR3: TGTGCCAGCAGTCGGCAGGGAAGCAATCAGCCCCAGCATTTT.

Written as DNA, the CDR3 is TGTGCCTGGACCCGCCCAGTGCACCTCTCTGGGGCCAACGTCCTGACTTTC. Its translation: CAWTRPVHLSGANVLTF. J is TRBJ2-6 and V is TRBV30, with D uncertain. The length of the CDR3 is 17 residues. Germline values: CDR1 GTSNPN, CDR2 SVGIG (reference sequence). Trimming took 4 bases from V and 0 from J, leaving 16 bases between them.

This chain connects TRBV19 to TRBJ1-2; D is ambiguous. CDR3 length: 17 amino acids. Looked up from germline, CDR1 is LNHDA and CDR2 is SQIVND (reference sequence). Trimming took off 6 bases at V and 1 base at J, with 21 bases between the two ends. CDR3 coding DNA: TGTGCCAGTAGGCCCGGGTTAACATGGAAGAATAACTATGGCTACACCTTC. It encodes CASRPGLTWKNNYGYTF.

This sequence joins TRBV2 and TRBJ2-7, with D unresolved. The CDR3 is 11 residues long. Germline CDR1 SNHLY, CDR2 FYNNEI. The V end was cut by 3 bases, the J end by 2 bases, with 2 bases between. The CDR3 coding sequence is TGTGCCAGCAGTGAGGCCTACGAGCAGTACTTC. Amino acid sequence: CASSEAYEQYF. Full variable domain (missing parts from reference TRBV2 and TRBJ2-7): EPEVTQTPSHQVTQMGQEVILRCVPISNHLYFYWYRQILGQKVEFLVSFYNNEISEKSEIFDDQFSVERPDGSNFTLKIRSTKLEDSAMYFCASSEAYEQYFGPGTRLTVT.

The chain combines TRBV4-2 with TRBJ2-1; D is possibly TRBD2 (6 bases). This CDR3 is 17 amino acids long. Germline CDR1 is LGHNA and CDR2 is YNFKEQ. V was trimmed by 1 base and J by 3 bases, leaving 16 bases between them. The CDR3 nucleotides are TGTGCCAGCAGCCAAGGACACACGGGGGTTGGCTACAATGAGCAGTTCTTC. Its protein product is CASSQGHTGVGYNEQFF.

The genes are TRBV7-6 and TRBJ2-7; 11 bases fit TRBD1. The CDR3 consists of 16 residues. Per germline, CDR1 SGHVS and CDR2 FNYEAQ. The junction had 13 bases not matched to a gene; V was cut back by 5 bases and J by 7 bases. In nucleotides, the CDR3 is TGTGCCAGCAGCACAGGACAGGGGGCCCCTTTTAGGGAGCAGTACTTC. It encodes CASSTGQGAPFREQYF.

The CDR3 region has the DNA TGTGCCAGCAGACCGCAGGGTCCCGCGGGTCAGCCCCAGCATTTT. As protein: CASRPQGPAGQPQHF. The V and J genes are TRBV6-5 and TRBJ1-5; TRBD1 might be the D (5 bases). Trimming removed 6 bases at V and 6 bases at J, with 18 bases between. Germline V gene data show CDR1 as MNHEY and CDR2 as SVGAGI. This CDR3 contains 15 residues.

Of note for this clone: The sample contains more than one DNA sequence encoding this CDR3. The chain carries TRBV19 and TRBJ1-2; 9 bases map to TRBD1. The CDR3 length is 13 residues. The germline V gene has CDR1 LNHDA and CDR2 SQIVND (reference sequence). The V and J ends lost 6 bases and 6 bases, in that order; junction bases with no gene match: 5. The CDR3, as DNA: TGTGCCAGTAGCCGTGGACAGGGGAATGGCTACACCTTC. Translation gives CASSRGQGNGYTF.

The chain has TRBV2 and TRBJ1-1; D call uncertain. V lost 6 bases and J lost 1, with 3 bases in between. There are 11 residues in the CDR3. CDR1 is SNHLY and CDR2 is FYNNEI in the germline V gene. CDR3 in DNA: TGTGCCAGCAGAGGGAACACTGAAGCTTTCTTT. Encoded protein: CASRGNTEAFF.

This clone was counted only a few times. The chain employs TRBV9 and TRBJ2-3; 10 bases match TRBD2. This CDR3 is built from 15 residues. The germline CDR1 and CDR2 sequences are SGDLS and YYNGEE. The V gene end was trimmed by 5 bases and the J gene end by 3 bases; junction bases not matched to a gene: 6. The CDR3 nucleotides read TGTGCCAGCAGTGGTAGCGGGAGGAGTACAGATACGCAGTATTTT. Translation: CASSGSGRSTDTQYF. The full variable domain, rest sourced from reference TRBV9 and TRBJ2-3, is DSGVTQTPKHLITATGQRVTLRCSPRSGDLSVYWYQQSLDQGLQFLIQYYNGEERAKGNILERFSAQQFPDLHSELNLSSLELGDSALYFCASSGSGRSTDTQYFGPGTRLTVL.

This chain uses TRBV5-1 with TRBJ1-2; no definite D call. The germline V gene encodes CDR1 SGHRS and CDR2 YFSETQ. V lost 0 bases and J 5 bases, leaving 14 bases between the germline ends. The CDR3 is 15 amino acids. The DNA of the CDR3 is TGCGCCAGCAGCTTGGTGGGTCGGGAACAATATGGCTACACCTTC. It codes for CASSLVGREQYGYTF. The entire variable domain, with the rest obtained from reference TRBV5-1 and TRBJ1-2, is as follows: KAGVTQTPRYLIKTRGQQVTLSCSPISGHRSVSWYQQTPGQGLQFLFEYFSETQRNKGNFPGRFSGRQFSNSRSEMNVSTLELGDSALYLCASSLVGREQYGYTFGSGTRLTVV.

The chain has TRBV4-3 and TRBJ1-2, with D uncertain. CDR3 length: 14 residues. The V gene's germline CDR1 is LGHNA and CDR2 YSLEER. V lost 4 bases to trimming and J lost 2 bases, with 11 bases between them. DNA for the CDR3: TGCGCCAGCAGCCCCTTTACTGGAAACTATGGCTACACCTTC. Protein product: CASSPFTGNYGYTF.